This T cell receptor beta chain was recovered during a study of cytomegalovirus exposure and HLA in healthy donors. The overall study: The study's early data release held around 85 million unique TCRs from HLA-typed donors.

Germline CDR1 is MNHEY and CDR2 is SVGAGI. The CDR3 loop spans 13 amino acids. V was pared by 7 bases and J by 10 bases, with 5 bases of the junction left unmatched. Points from the study as a whole: Rarity marked most TCR sequences, yet some public TCRs occurred in many donors.

In the case of this clone: Antigen specificity is unknown.

It was healthy bone marrow donors who served as donors. PCR involved 60 Vbeta and 13 Jbeta primers. Only in-frame clones appear in the TCRdb table, and some are missing; sequencing was by immunoSEQ multiplex PCR. The sample records fewer than 80,000 clones, approximately 75% being singletons. Sequencing was carried out using PBMCs. The chain recombines TRBV6-5 with TRBJ1-6; 9 nucleotides line up with TRBD1. The clonotype was recovered from a young woman in good health and CMV-seronegative. CDR3 nucleotides: TGTGCCAGCACCGTGGACAGGGGCTCACCCCTCCACTTT. Protein: CASTVDRGSPLHF.